One sample yielded the 15 T cell receptor beta chains listed below, sequenced in a study of OX40 agonist ivuxolimab in advanced cancers. Sequencing was performed with immunoSEQ multiplex PCR; in TCRdb, only in-frame clones are kept and a portion is missing. Here the sample spans tens of thousands of clones, roughly 89% being singletons. The sequenced sample was CD4+ or CD8+ T cells sorted from blood, obtained in a trial of the OX40 agonist ivuxolimab. The receptors shown here come from an adult with an advanced solid tumor such as melanoma, head and neck, liver or kidney cancer.

The V call is TRBV19, the J call TRBJ2-3; no clear D. V was shortened by 4 bases and J by 2 bases, with 16 bases between the two germline ends. CDR1 is LNHDA, CDR2 SQIVND, per germline (reference sequence). This CDR3 is built from 16 residues. The CDR3 sequence is CASSTPLGWHTDTQYF. The DNA of the CDR3 is TGTGCCAGTAGTACCCCACTTGGATGGCACACAGATACGCAGTATTTT. The variable domain in full, completed from reference TRBV19 and TRBJ2-3, reads DGGITQSPKYLFRKEGQNVTLSCEQNLNHDAMYWYRQDPGQGLRLIYYSQIVNDFQKGDIAEGYSVSREKKESFPLTVTSAQKNPTAFYLCASSTPLGWHTDTQYFGPGTRLTVL.

Written as DNA, the CDR3 is TGTGCCAGCAGCAAAGGGACTAGCGGGAGGGCCAGGGGTGAGCAGTTCTTC. It is translated as CASSKGTSGRARGEQFF. J is TRBJ2-1 and V is TRBV7-9; 16 nucleotides align to TRBD2. The CDR3 covers 17 residues. CDR1 is SEHNR and CDR2 is FQNEAQ in the germline V gene (reference sequence). The junction had 10 bases not matched to a gene; V was cut back by 5 bases and J by 9 bases.

This chain connects TRBV11-3 to TRBJ2-7; D tentatively reads TRBD1 or TRBD2 (6 bases each). Germline-derived CDR1 and CDR2 are SGHNT and YENEEA. The CDR3 sequence is 15 residues long. With 1 base removed from V and 6 bases from J, the gap between germline ends came to 16 bases. This CDR3 reads CASSLVGGFVREQYF. CDR3 coding DNA: TGTGCCAGCAGCTTAGTCGGGGGCTTCGTCCGCGAGCAGTACTTC.

To note about this clone: Other DNA variants within this sample encode the same CDR3. This rearrangement joins TRBV7-9 to TRBJ2-1; 11 bases are shared with TRBD2. From germline, CDR1 is SEHNR and CDR2 FQNEAQ (reference sequence). This CDR3 has 15 residues. J was trimmed by 4 bases and V by 1 base; bases with no gene match: 0. CDR3 DNA sequence: TGTGCCAGCAGCTTAGGACTAGCGGGATACAATGAGCAGTTCTTC. Translation: CASSLGLAGYNEQFF.

This chain joins TRBV5-1 and TRBJ2-1, with 10 bases aligning to TRBD2. The CDR3 sequence is 18 residues long. The junction had 14 bases not matched to a gene; V was cut back by 0 bases and J by 8 bases. Per the germline V gene, CDR1 is SGHRS and CDR2 is YFSETQ. This CDR3 is CASSLAVRSGRAVDEQFF. In DNA form, the CDR3 reads TGCGCCAGCAGCTTGGCAGTTAGGAGCGGGAGGGCCGTAGATGAGCAGTTCTTC. The whole variable domain, filled in from reference TRBV5-1 and TRBJ2-1, reads KAGVTQTPRYLIKTRGQQVTLSCSPISGHRSVSWYQQTPGQGLQFLFEYFSETQRNKGNFPGRFSGRQFSNSRSEMNVSTLELGDSALYLCASSLAVRSGRAVDEQFFGPGTRLTVL.

The V call is TRBV5-6, the J call TRBJ1-2, with a tentative D call TRBD1 (5 bases). The germline V gene encodes CDR1 SGHDT and CDR2 YYEEEE. The germline V and J ends were trimmed by 3 bases and 8 bases, with 17 bases remaining between them. This CDR3 has 14 residues. The CDR3 spells CASSSPGSPGGYTF. The CDR3 region has the DNA TGTGCCAGCAGCTCCCCAGGGTCCCCGGGGGGCTACACCTTC.

This clone occurred a few times. This rearrangement joins TRBV7-9 to TRBJ2-5; 7 positions agree with TRBD1. CDR1 and CDR2 (germline): SEHNR, FQNEAQ (reference sequence). The CDR3 runs 14 residues. Trimming at V came to 1 base and at J to 6 bases, leaving 5 bases not matched to a gene. CDR3 region: CASSLVRQGKTQYF. CDR3 coding DNA: TGTGCCAGCAGCTTAGTGCGACAGGGCAAGACCCAGTACTTC.

This clone was seen just once. V usage is TRBV7-2 and J usage is TRBJ2-7; TRBD2 matches 8 bases. Losses at the gene ends were 3 bases for V and 0 bases for J; bases not matched to a gene: 7. The CDR3 is 16 amino acids. CDR1 is SGHTA, CDR2 FQGNSA, per germline. CDR3 amino acids: CASSLALAGASYEQYF. The CDR3 DNA sequence: TGTGCCAGCAGCTTGGCGCTAGCGGGTGCCTCCTACGAGCAGTACTTC.

The rearrangement joins TRBV2 to TRBJ1-2; 8 bases align to TRBD1. The length of the CDR3 is 13 residues. The J segment lost 4 bases and the V segment lost 7 bases, leaving 5 bases of the junction unmatched. Germline V lookup: CDR1 SNHLY, CDR2 FYNNEI. The CDR3 spells CASNSQGAYGYTF. The CDR3 region has the DNA TGTGCCAGCAACTCCCAGGGGGCCTATGGCTACACCTTC.

The genes are TRBV7-2 and TRBJ1-1; the match to TRBD1 covers 10 bases. Unmatched junction bases numbered 8, after V lost 2 bases and J lost 5 bases. Germline loops: CDR1 SGHTA, CDR2 FQGNSA. The CDR3 sequence is 16 residues long. The DNA for the CDR3 is TGTGCCAGCAGCTTAATGGGAGGGACAGGGGTGACTGAAGCTTTCTTT. It is translated as CASSLMGGTGVTEAFF.

The chain's CDR3 is CASRWGQTYNEQFF. The CDR3 bases are TGTGCCAGCAGGTGGGGACAGACCTACAATGAGCAGTTCTTC. The rearrangement joins TRBV6-1 to TRBJ2-1; 7 positions agree with TRBD1. The CDR3 is 14 residues long. Trimming at V came to 6 bases and at J to 2 bases, leaving 4 bases not matched to a gene. Germline V gives CDR1 MNHNS, CDR2 SASEGT.

The chain combines TRBV5-4 with TRBJ1-5, with a weak D call TRBD1 (5 bases). The CDR3 covers 15 residues. Germline V gene lookup returns CDR1 SGHNT and CDR2 YYREEE (reference sequence). Deletions cut 6 bases from V and 2 bases from J, with 15 bases between. The CDR3 DNA reads as TGTGCCAGCACCCGAGGGGTAGGGGGCAATCAGCCCCAGCATTTT. Its translation is CASTRGVGGNQPQHF.

This clone was picked up a small number of times. The chain carries TRBV6-5 and TRBJ2-1; 13 nucleotides match TRBD2. The trim removed 8 bases at V and 9 bases at J, leaving 7 bases unmatched. There are 14 residues in the CDR3. Per the germline V gene, CDR1 is MNHEY and CDR2 is SVGAGI. CDR3 residues: CASGTSGRAFEQFF. The CDR3 coding sequence is TGTGCCAGCGGAACTAGCGGGAGGGCATTTGAGCAGTTCTTC.

This rearrangement joins TRBV2 to TRBJ2-2; 7 bases line up with TRBD1. Germline CDR1 reads SNHLY; CDR2 reads FYNNEI. V shed 5 bases, J shed 0 bases, and the junction held 12 bases outside the gene matches. The CDR3 is made up of 18 amino acids. Here the CDR3 reads CASSQGAWGQSNTGELFF. The CDR3 region has the DNA TGTGCCAGCAGTCAAGGCGCCTGGGGACAGTCGAACACCGGGGAGCTGTTTTTT.

The chain combines TRBV7-2 with TRBJ2-3, with TRBD2 matching 8 bases. The ends lost 5 bases at V and 14 bases at J; junction bases unmatched: 12. The CDR3 spans 13 residues. Germline V gene sequence: CDR1 SGHTA, CDR2 FQGNSA. Here the CDR3 DNA reads TGTGCCAGCAGCACAGAAGCGGGAGATCGTTCGTATTTT. Translating gives CASSTEAGDRSYF.